Sequencing of this TCR beta chain was carried out in a study of CD8 T cells in ankylosing spondylitis. Study-level findings and limits: One TCR beta motif, made up of 7 or 8 highly homologous variants, appeared characteristic of ankylosing spondylitis blood.

The germline V gene encodes CDR1 GTSNPN and CDR2 SVGIG (reference sequence). CDR3 length: 13 amino acids. The V end lost 3 bases, the J end lost 0 bases, and 8 bases lay between the germline ends. MiXCR, applied by TCRdb to the 5' RACE reads, yields one record per CDR3 protein. The sample shows fewer than 750,000 distinct CDR3 sequences, roughly 19% of them seen only once. Notes on this clonotype: Its antigen is not identified.

This sequence was found in a male donor with ankylosing spondylitis. The chain carries TRBV30 and TRBJ1-1; D is ambiguous. The sample consisted of blood, either unsorted or a sorted T cell fraction (not recorded which). The CDR3 here is CAWRFGMNTEAFF. CDR3 sequence (DNA): TGTGCCTGGAGGTTCGGGATGAACACTGAAGCTTTCTTT.